This T cell receptor beta chain comes out of a study of CD8+ T cells in alopecia areata. About the research overall: Oral tofacitinib (5 to 10 mg twice daily) was administered to treated patients. Tofacitinib exposure lasted 6 to 18 months, followed by 6 months off drug.

Extracted RNA was reverse transcribed into cDNA, the sequencing template. Some clones are missing from TCRdb's copy, which holds only in-frame ones; the method was immunoSEQ multiplex PCR. The sample gives approximately 180,000 clones, approximately 53% of which show up once; 11% is in the top ten. Treatment here: oral pan-JAK inhibitor, 5-10 mg twice daily. Study-level results: Uncertainty remains about how baseline CD8+ expansion links to response, with one nonresponder. Higher clonality was seen in lesional scalp than in normal scalp, especially in alopecia totalis/universalis.

The V end was cut by 1 base, the J end by 4 bases, with 20 bases between. From germline, CDR1 is SEHNR and CDR2 FQNEAQ (reference sequence). CDR3 length equals 19 residues. With respect to this clone: Its antigen is still unknown.

The chain employs TRBV7-9 and TRBJ2-6, with D perhaps given as TRBD1 or TRBD2 (5 bases each). The TCR sequence derives from a human donor with alopecia areata. Material: CD8+ T cells sorted from blood, obtained at week 24, from a patient treated with tofacitinib. Here the CDR3 DNA reads TGTGCCAGCAGCTTAGGCCTCTCAGGGACCCTATCAGGGGCCAACGTCCTGACTTTC. Protein: CASSLGLSGTLSGANVLTF.